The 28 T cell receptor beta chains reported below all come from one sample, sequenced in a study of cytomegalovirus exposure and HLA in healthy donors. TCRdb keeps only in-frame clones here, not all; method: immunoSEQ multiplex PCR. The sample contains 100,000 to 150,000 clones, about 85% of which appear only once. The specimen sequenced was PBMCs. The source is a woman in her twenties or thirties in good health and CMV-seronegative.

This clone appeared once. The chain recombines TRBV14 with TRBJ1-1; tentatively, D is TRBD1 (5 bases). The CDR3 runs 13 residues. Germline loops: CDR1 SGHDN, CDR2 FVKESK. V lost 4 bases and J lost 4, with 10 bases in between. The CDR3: CASSRGVSTEAFF. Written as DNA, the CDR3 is TGTGCCAGCAGCCGGGGGGTGAGCACTGAAGCTTTCTTT.

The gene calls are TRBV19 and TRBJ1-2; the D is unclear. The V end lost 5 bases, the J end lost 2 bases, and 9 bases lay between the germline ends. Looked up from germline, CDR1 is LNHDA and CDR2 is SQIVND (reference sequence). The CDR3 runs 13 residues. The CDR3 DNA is TGTGCCAGTAGTCGGTACGGGAACTATGGCTACACCTTC. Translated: CASSRYGNYGYTF.

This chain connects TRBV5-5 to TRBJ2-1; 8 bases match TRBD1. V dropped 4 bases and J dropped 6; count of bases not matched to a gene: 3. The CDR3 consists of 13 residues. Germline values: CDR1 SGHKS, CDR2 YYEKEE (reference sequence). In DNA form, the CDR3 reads TGTGCCAGCAGCGCGGACAGGGCCAATGAGCAGTTCTTC. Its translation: CASSADRANEQFF.

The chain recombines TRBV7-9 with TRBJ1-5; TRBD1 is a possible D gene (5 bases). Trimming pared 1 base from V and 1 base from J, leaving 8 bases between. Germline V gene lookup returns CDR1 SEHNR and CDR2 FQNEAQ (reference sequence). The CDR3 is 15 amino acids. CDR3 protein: CASSLGAGSNQPQHF. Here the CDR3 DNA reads TGTGCCAGCAGCTTAGGAGCAGGGAGCAATCAGCCCCAGCATTTT.

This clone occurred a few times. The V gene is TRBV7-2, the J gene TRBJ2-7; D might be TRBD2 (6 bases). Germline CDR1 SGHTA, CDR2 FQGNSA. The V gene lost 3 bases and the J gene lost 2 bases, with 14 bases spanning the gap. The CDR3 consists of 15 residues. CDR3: CASSFRSGLTYEQYF. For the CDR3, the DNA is TGTGCCAGCAGCTTTAGGAGCGGGCTAACCTACGAGCAGTACTTC.

The CDR3 sequence: CASSYSVGGGNTGELFF. The DNA of the CDR3 is TGTGCCAGCAGCTACTCGGTGGGGGGAGGGAACACCGGGGAGCTGTTTTTT. The chain links TRBV9 to TRBJ2-2, with D possibly being TRBD2 (6 bases). The CDR3 has 17 amino acids. The V gene lost 4 bases and the J gene lost 1 base, with 17 bases spanning the gap. The V gene's germline CDR1 is SGDLS and CDR2 YYNGEE.

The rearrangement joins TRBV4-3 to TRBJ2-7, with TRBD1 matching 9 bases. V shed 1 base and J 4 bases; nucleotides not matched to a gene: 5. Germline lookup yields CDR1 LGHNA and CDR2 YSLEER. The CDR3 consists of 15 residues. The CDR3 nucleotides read TGCGCCAGCAGCCAAGGGGACAGGGTTGGTTACGAGCAGTACTTC. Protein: CASSQGDRVGYEQYF.

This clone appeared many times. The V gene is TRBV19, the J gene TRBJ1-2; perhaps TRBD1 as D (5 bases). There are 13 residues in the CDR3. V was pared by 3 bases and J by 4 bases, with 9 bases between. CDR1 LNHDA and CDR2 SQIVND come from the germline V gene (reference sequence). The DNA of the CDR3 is TGTGCCAGTAGTATTAGCGGGGCCTATGGCTACACCTTC. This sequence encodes CASSISGAYGYTF.

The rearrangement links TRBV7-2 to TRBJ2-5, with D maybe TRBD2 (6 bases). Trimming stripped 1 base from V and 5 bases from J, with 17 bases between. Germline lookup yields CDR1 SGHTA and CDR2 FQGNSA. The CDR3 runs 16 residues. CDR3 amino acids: CASSLDGRGVGETQYF. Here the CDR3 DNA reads TGTGCCAGCAGCTTAGACGGGCGGGGAGTGGGGGAGACCCAGTACTTC.

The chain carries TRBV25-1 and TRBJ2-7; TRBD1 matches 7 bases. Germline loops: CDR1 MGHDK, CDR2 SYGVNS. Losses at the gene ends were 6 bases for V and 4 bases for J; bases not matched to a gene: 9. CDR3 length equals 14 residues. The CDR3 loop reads CASSDRDSRYEQYF. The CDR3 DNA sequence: TGTGCCAGCAGCGACCGGGACAGCCGTTACGAGCAGTACTTC.

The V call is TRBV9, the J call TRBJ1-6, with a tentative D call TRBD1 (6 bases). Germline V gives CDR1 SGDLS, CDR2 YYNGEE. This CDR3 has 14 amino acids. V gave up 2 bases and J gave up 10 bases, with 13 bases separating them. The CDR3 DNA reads TGTGCCAGCAGCGTGGAGAACAGGGCGTCACCCCTCCACTTT. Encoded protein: CASSVENRASPLHF.

The CDR3: CASSQVGTGTYEQYF. DNA for the CDR3: TGCGCCAGCAGCCAAGTGGGGACAGGGACCTACGAGCAGTACTTC. The rearrangement joins TRBV4-1 to TRBJ2-7; 9 bases are shared with TRBD1. CDR3 size: 15 residues. Germline CDR1 is MGHRA and CDR2 is YSYEKL. After removal of 1 base from V and 2 bases from J, the junction contained 3 bases not matched to a gene.

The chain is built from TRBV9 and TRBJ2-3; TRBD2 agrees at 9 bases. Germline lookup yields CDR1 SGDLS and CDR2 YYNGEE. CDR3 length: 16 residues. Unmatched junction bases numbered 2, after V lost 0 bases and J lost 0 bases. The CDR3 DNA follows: TGTGCCAGCAGCGTAGGACTAGCGGTAAGCACAGATACGCAGTATTTT. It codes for CASSVGLAVSTDTQYF. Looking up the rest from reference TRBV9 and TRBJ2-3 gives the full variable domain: DSGVTQTPKHLITATGQRVTLRCSPRSGDLSVYWYQQSLDQGLQFLIQYYNGEERAKGNILERFSAQQFPDLHSELNLSSLELGDSALYFCASSVGLAVSTDTQYFGPGTRLTVL.

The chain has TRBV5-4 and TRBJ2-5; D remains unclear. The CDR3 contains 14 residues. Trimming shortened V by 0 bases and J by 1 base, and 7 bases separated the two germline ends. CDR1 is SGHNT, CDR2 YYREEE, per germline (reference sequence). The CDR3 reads CASSLGVAQETQYF. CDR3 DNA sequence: TGTGCCAGCAGCTTGGGGGTAGCCCAAGAGACCCAGTACTTC.

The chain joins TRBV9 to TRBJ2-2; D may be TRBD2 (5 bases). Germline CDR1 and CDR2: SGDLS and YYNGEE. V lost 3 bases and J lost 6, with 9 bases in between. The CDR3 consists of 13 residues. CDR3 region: CASSGLGAGELFF. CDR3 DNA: TGTGCCAGCAGCGGTCTGGGAGCCGGGGAGCTGTTTTTT.

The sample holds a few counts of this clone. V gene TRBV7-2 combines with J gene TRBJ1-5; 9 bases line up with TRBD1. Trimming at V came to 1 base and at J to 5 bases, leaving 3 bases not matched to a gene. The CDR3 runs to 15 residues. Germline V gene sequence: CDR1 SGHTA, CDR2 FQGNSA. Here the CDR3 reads CASSLEGDRDQPQHF. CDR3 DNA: TGTGCCAGCAGCTTAGAGGGGGACAGGGATCAGCCCCAGCATTTT.

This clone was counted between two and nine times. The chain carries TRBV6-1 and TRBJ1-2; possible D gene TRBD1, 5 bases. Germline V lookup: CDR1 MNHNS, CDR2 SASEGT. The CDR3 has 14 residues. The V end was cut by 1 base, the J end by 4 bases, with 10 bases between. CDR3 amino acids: CASSEGVGAYGYTF. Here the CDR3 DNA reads TGTGCCAGCAGTGAAGGGGTAGGGGCCTATGGCTACACCTTC.

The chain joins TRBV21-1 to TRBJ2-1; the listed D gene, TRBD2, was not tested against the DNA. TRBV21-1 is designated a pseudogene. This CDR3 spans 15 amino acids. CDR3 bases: TGTGCCAGCAGGGACTATAGCGGGGGATACAATGAGCAGTTCTTC. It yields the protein CASRDYSGGYNEQFF.

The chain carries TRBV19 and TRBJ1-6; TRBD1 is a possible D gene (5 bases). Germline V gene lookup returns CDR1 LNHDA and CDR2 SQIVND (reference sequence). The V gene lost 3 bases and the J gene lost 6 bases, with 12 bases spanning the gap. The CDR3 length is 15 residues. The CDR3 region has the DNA TGTGCCAGTAGTATGATACCGGGGGGTAATTCACCCCTCCACTTT. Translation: CASSMIPGGNSPLHF.

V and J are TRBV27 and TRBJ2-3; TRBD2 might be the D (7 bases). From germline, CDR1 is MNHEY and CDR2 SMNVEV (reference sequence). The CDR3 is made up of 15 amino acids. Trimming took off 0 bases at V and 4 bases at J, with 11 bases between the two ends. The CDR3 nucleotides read TGTGCCAGCAGTTTATCGGGGGGGCCGTCAGATACGCAGTATTTT. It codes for CASSLSGGPSDTQYF.

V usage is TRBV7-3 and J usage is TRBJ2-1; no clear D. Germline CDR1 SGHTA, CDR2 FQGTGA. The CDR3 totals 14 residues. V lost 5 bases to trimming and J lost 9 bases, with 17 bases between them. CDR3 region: CASSPRATAGEQFF. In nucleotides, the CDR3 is TGTGCCAGCAGCCCCCGAGCGACCGCCGGTGAGCAGTTCTTC. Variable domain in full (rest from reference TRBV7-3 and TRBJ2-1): GAGVSQTPSNKVTEKGKYVELRCDPISGHTALYWYRQSLGQGPEFLIYFQGTGAADDSGLPNDRFFAVRPEGSVSTLKIQRTERGDSAVYLCASSPRATAGEQFFGPGTRLTVL.

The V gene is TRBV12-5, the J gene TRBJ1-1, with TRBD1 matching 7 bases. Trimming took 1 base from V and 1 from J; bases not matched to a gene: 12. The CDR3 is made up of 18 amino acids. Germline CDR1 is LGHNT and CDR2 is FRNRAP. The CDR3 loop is CASGLGLTGVVGNTEAFF. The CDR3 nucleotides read TGTGCTAGTGGTTTGGGATTAACAGGGGTAGTTGGGAACACTGAAGCTTTCTTT.

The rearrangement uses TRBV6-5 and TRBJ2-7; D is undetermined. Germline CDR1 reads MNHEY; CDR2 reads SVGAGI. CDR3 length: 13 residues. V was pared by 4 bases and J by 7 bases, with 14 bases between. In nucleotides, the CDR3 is TGTGCCAGCAGTTCCCCGACTGCGAAAGAGCAGTACTTC. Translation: CASSSPTAKEQYF.

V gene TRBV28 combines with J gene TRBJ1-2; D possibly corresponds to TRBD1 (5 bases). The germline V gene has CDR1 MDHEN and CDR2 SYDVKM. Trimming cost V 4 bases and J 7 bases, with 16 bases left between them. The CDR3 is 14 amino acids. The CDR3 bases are TGTGCCAGCAGTTGGGGAACGGGGGGGTTTGGCTACACCTTC. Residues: CASSWGTGGFGYTF.

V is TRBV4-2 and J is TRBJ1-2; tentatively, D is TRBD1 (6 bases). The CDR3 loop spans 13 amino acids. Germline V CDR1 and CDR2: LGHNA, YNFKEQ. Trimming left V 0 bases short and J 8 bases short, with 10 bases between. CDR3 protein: CASSQEGGHGYTF. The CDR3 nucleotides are TGTGCCAGCAGCCAAGAGGGGGGGCACGGCTACACCTTC.

This CDR3 is CASSLSGVGDTQYF. DNA of the CDR3: TGTGCCAGCAGCTTGTCAGGGGTGGGAGATACGCAGTATTTT. The genes are TRBV5-4 and TRBJ2-3, with a possible D match to TRBD1 (6 bases). The germline V gene encodes CDR1 SGHNT and CDR2 YYREEE (reference sequence). The CDR3 loop spans 14 amino acids. V was shortened by 1 base and J by 5 bases, with 11 bases between the two germline ends.

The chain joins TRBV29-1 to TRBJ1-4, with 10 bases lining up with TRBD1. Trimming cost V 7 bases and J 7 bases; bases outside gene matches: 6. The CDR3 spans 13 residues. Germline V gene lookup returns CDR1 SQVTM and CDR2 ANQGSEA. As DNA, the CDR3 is TGCAGCGCCCAGGACAGGGGGGGTGAAAAACTGTTTTTT. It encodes CSAQDRGGEKLFF.

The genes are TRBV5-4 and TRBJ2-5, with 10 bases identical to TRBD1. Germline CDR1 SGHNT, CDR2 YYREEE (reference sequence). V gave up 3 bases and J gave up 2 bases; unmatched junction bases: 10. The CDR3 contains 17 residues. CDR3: CASSWLDRGQFQETQYF. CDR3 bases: TGTGCCAGCAGCTGGCTCGACAGGGGGCAGTTTCAAGAGACCCAGTACTTC. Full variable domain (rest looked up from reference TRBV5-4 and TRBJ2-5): ETGVTQSPTHLIKTRGQQVTLRCSSQSGHNTVSWYQQALGQGPQFIFQYYREEENGRGNFPPRFSGLQFPNYSSELNVNALELDDSALYLCASSWLDRGQFQETQYFGPGTRLLVL.